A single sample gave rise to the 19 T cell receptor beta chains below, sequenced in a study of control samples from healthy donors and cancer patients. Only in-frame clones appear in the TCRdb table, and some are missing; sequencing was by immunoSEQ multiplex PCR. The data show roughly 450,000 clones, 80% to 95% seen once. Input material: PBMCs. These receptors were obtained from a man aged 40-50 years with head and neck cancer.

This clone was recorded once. CDR3 region: CASSLTGGGNIQYF. CDR3 DNA: TGTGCCAGCAGCTTAACTGGTGGGGGAAACATTCAGTACTTC. The chain recombines TRBV7-3 with TRBJ2-4; the D gene could be TRBD1 or TRBD2 (5 bases each). Trimming removed 0 bases at V and 6 bases at J, with 9 bases between. This CDR3 has 14 residues. The germline gives CDR1 SGHTA, CDR2 FQGTGA.

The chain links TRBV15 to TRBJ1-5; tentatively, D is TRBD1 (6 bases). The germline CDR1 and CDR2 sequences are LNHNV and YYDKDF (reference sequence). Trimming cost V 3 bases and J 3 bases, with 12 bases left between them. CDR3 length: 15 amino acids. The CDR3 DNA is TGTGCCACCAGCAGCTCTAGGACAGACAATCAGCCCCAGCATTTT. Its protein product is CATSSSRTDNQPQHF.

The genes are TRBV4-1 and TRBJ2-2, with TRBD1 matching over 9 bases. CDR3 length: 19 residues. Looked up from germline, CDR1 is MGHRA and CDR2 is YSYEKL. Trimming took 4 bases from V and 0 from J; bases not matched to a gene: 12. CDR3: CASSLYSGGQGANTGELFF. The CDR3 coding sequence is TGCGCCAGCAGCCTCTATTCGGGGGGACAGGGAGCGAACACCGGGGAGCTGTTTTTT.

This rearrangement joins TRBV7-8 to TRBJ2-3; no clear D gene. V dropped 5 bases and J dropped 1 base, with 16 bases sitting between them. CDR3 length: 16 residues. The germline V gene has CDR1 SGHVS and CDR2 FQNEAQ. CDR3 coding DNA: TGTGCCAGCAGCGCCTACGACGTTAGGGGCACAGATACGCAGTATTTT. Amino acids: CASSAYDVRGTDTQYF.

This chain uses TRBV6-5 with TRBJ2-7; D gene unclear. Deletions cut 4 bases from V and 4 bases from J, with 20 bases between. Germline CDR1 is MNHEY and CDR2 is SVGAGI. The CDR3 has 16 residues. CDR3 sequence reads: CASSSPPRDPFYEQYF. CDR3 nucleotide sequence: TGTGCCAGCAGTTCCCCCCCCCGAGACCCATTTTACGAGCAGTACTTC.

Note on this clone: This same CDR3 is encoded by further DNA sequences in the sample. This chain's CDR3 is CASSLRGQGSYEQYF. The CDR3 bases are TGCGCCAGCAGCTTAAGGGGACAGGGCTCCTACGAGCAGTACTTC. The chain uses TRBV5-1 and TRBJ2-7; 9 nucleotides agree with TRBD1. This CDR3 spans 15 amino acids. J was trimmed by 0 bases and V by 2 bases; bases with no gene match: 3. Germline values: CDR1 SGHRS, CDR2 YFSETQ.

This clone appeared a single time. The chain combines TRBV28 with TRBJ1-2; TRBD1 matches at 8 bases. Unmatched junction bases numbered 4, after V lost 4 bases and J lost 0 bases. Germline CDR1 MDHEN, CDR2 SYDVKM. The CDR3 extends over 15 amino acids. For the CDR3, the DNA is TGTGCCAGCAGTTCGAGGACAGGGCCTAACTATGGCTACACCTTC. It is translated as CASSSRTGPNYGYTF.

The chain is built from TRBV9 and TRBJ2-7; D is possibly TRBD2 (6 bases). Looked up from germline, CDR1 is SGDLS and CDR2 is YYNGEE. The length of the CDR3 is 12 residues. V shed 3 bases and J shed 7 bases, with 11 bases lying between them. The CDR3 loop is CASSAGDVEQYF. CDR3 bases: TGTGCCAGCAGCGCGGGGGACGTTGAGCAGTACTTC.

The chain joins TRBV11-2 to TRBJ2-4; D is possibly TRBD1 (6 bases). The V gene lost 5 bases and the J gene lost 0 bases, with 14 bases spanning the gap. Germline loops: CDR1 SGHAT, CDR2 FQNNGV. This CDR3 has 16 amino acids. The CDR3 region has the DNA TGTGCCAGCAGCCCGACAGGCGGACTAGCCAAAAACATTCAGTACTTC. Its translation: CASSPTGGLAKNIQYF.

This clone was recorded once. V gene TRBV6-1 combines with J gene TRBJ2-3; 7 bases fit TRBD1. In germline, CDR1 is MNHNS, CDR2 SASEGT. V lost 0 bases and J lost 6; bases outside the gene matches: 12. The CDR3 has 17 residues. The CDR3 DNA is TGTGCCAGCAGTGAAGCGCTCGTGACAGGGTATGTCGATACGCAGTATTTT. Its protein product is CASSEALVTGYVDTQYF.

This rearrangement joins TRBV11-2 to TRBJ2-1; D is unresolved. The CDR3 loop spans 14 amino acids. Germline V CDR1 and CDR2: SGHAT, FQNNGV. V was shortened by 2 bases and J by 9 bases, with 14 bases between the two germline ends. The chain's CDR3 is CASSLLVQDGEQFF. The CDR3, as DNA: TGTGCCAGCAGCTTACTAGTCCAAGATGGTGAGCAGTTCTTC. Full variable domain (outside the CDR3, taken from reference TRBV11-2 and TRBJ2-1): EAGVAQSPRYKIIEKRQSVAFWCNPISGHATLYWYQQILGQGPKLLIQFQNNGVVDDSQLPKDRFSAERLKGVDSTLKIQPAKLEDSAVYLCASSLLVQDGEQFFGPGTRLTVL.

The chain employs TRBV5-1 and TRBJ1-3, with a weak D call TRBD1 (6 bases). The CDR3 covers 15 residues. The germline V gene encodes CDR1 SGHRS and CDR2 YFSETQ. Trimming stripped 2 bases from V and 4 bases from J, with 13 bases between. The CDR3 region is CASSFAQGAGNTIYF. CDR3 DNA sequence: TGCGCCAGCAGCTTTGCACAGGGAGCCGGAAACACCATATATTTT. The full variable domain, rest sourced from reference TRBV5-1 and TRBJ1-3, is KAGVTQTPRYLIKTRGQQVTLSCSPISGHRSVSWYQQTPGQGLQFLFEYFSETQRNKGNFPGRFSGRQFSNSRSEMNVSTLELGDSALYLCASSFAQGAGNTIYFGEGSWLTVV.

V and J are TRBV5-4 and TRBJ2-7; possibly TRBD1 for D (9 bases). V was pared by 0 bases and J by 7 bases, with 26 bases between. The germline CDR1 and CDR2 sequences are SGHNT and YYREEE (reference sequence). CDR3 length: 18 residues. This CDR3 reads CASSLAGDRVWLAGEQYF. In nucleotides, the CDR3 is TGTGCCAGCAGCTTGGCTGGGGACAGGGTATGGTTAGCGGGAGAGCAGTACTTC.

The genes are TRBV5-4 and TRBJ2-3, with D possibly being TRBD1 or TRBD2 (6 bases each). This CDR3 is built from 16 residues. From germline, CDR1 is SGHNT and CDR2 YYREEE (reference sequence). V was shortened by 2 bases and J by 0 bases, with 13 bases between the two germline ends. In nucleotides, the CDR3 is TGTGCCAGCAGCTTCCTCCGGGGGACAAGCACAGATACGCAGTATTTT. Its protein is CASSFLRGTSTDTQYF.

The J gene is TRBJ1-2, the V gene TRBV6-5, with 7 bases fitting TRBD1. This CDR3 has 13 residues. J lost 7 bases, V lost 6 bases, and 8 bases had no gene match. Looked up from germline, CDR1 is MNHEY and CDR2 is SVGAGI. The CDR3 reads CASSRQGKTGYTF. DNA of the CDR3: TGTGCCAGCAGCCGACAGGGTAAGACTGGCTACACCTTC.

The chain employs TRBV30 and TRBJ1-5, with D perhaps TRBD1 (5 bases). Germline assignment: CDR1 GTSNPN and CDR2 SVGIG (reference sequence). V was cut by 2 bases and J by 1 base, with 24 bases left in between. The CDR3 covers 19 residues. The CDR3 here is CAWSPIGTLSRSSNQPQHF. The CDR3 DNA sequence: TGTGCCTGGAGTCCAATAGGGACGTTAAGCCGGTCCAGCAATCAGCCCCAGCATTTT.

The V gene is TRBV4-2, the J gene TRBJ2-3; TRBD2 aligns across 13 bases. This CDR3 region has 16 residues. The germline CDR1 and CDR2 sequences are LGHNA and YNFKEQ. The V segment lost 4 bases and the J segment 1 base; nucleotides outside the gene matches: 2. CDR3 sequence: CASSLGLAGGTDTQYF. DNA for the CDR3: TGTGCCAGCAGCCTAGGACTAGCGGGGGGCACAGATACGCAGTATTTT.

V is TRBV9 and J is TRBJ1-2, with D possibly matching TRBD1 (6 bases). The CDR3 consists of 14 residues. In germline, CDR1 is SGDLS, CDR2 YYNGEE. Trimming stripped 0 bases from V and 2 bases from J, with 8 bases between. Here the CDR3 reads CASSVETGNYGYTF. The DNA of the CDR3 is TGTGCCAGCAGCGTAGAGACAGGAAACTATGGCTACACCTTC.

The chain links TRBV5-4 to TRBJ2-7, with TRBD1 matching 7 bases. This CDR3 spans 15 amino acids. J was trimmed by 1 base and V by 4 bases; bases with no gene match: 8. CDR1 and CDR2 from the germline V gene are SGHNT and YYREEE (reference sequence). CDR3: CASSQSSGQSYEQYF. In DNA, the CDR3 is TGTGCCAGCAGCCAAAGTTCGGGACAGTCCTACGAGCAGTACTTC.